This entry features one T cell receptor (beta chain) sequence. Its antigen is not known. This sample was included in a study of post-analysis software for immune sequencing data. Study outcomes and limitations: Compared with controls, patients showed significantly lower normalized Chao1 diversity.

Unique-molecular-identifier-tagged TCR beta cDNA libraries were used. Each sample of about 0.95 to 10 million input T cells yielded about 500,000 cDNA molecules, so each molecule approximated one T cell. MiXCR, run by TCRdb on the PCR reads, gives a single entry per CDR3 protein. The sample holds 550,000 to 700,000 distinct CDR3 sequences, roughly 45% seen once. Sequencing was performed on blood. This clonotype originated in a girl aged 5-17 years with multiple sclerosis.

The CDR3 loop is CASSSSGDREQETQYF. The CDR3 DNA sequence: TGTGCCAGCAGTTCGTCCGGGGACAGAGAACAAGAGACCCAGTACTTC. V is TRBV27 and J is TRBJ2-5; 7 bases are shared with TRBD1. The germline gives CDR1 MNHEY, CDR2 SMNVEV (reference sequence). The CDR3 totals 16 residues. J lost 2 bases, V lost 4 bases, and 10 bases had no gene match.